The clone carrying this TCR beta chain was counted a few times. These data come from a study of T cell repertoires in aging, cancer and after chemotherapy. Peripheral blood genomic DNA, not sorted cells or RNA, was the template. TRB rearrangements spanning V, D and J were amplified using mixed TRB-A/B primers. TCRdb processed the multiplex PCR reads anew with MiXCR; each CDR3 protein has one entry. This sample has 10,000 to 11,000 distinct CDR3 sequences; around 44% occur once, and the top ten carry roughly 1.7%. The CDR3 totals 13 residues. Germline V gene lookup returns CDR1 DFQATT and CDR2 SNEGSKA (reference sequence). Trimming took 4 bases from V and 6 from J; bases not matched to a gene: 6.

V usage is TRBV20-1 and J usage is TRBJ1-5; 7 bases line up with TRBD1. Sequencing was performed on blood. This TCR was sampled from a human donor in good health. The chain's CDR3 is CSATDRVPQPQHF. DNA of the CDR3: TGCAGTGCTACCGACAGGGTCCCTCAGCCCCAGCATTTT.